The next 23 T cell receptor beta chains were all read from a single sample in a study of CD8 T cells in ankylosing spondylitis. Study-level results: A TCR beta motif of eight highly homologous variants appeared characteristic of ankylosing spondylitis blood.

Via MiXCR, TCRdb re-called the 5' RACE reads, giving one row per CDR3 protein. Seen here are more than 300,000 distinct CDR3 sequences, 7% to 9% observed once, and the top ten hold more than 14%. Antigens of these TCRs are unknown. Sequences were obtained from blood, either unsorted or a sorted T cell fraction (not recorded which). Receptors originate from a male donor with ankylosing spondylitis.

This clonotype was found a few times. The CDR3 DNA reads as TGTGCCAGCAGCTTAGGAGGCGCTAGAGTGACCTACGAGCAGTACTTC. Translation: CASSLGGARVTYEQYF. The V and J genes are TRBV7-2 and TRBJ2-7, with unresolved D. The CDR3 is 16 amino acids. The V and J ends lost 1 base and 2 bases respectively, with 15 bases between them. Germline V gives CDR1 SGHTA, CDR2 FQGNSA.

This clonotype was counted many times. This chain's CDR3 is CASSRVLRYEQFF. The CDR3 coding sequence is TGTGCCAGCAGCCGTGTACTGCGCTATGAGCAGTTCTTC. The chain joins TRBV3-1 to TRBJ2-1; D gene ambiguous. The CDR3 runs 13 residues. Deletions cut 4 bases from V and 8 bases from J, with 12 bases between. Germline CDR1 LGHDT, CDR2 YNNKEL (reference sequence).

CDR3 DNA: TGTGCCAGCAGCGCGAGACTAGCGGGGAAGACCGGGGAGCTGTTTTTT. Its translation: CASSARLAGKTGELFF. The chain uses TRBV7-3 and TRBJ2-2; TRBD2 agrees at 11 bases. Germline CDR1 SGHTA, CDR2 FQGTGA. CDR3 size: 16 residues. J gave up 5 bases and V 5 bases, and 7 bases lay outside the gene matches.

The chain joins TRBV3-1 to TRBJ1-1; D not certain. Per the germline V gene, CDR1 is LGHDT and CDR2 is YNNKEL (reference sequence). The CDR3 is 12 residues long. V was shortened by 1 base and J by 11 bases, with 11 bases between the two germline ends. CDR3 sequence reads: CASSQVSRVAFF. CDR3 coding DNA: TGTGCCAGCAGCCAAGTGTCCCGGGTGGCTTTCTTT.

The chain recombines TRBV6-2 or TRBV6-3 with TRBJ2-3; TRBD1 matches 7 bases. Trimming cost V 2 bases and J 0 bases; bases outside gene matches: 17. The CDR3 sequence is 20 residues long. Germline V gene lookup returns CDR1 MNHEY and CDR2 SVGEGT. The CDR3 region has the DNA TGTGCCAGCAGTTACGGAGGACAGGAGGTGTACCTGGACAGCACAGATACGCAGTATTTT. Residues: CASSYGGQEVYLDSTDTQYF.

The chain combines TRBV20-1 with TRBJ2-1; D is perhaps TRBD1 or TRBD2 (6 bases each). Per germline, CDR1 DFQATT and CDR2 SNEGSKA (reference sequence). Trimming removed 5 bases from V and 5 bases from J, with 16 bases in between. The CDR3 length is 14 residues. CDR3 sequence reads: CSAGGDTSHNEQFF. The CDR3 region has the DNA TGCAGTGCTGGAGGGGACACGTCTCACAATGAGCAGTTCTTC.

This clonotype was picked up a small number of times. The chain has TRBV7-8 and TRBJ2-1, with D perhaps matching TRBD2 (6 bases). Deletions cut 7 bases from V and 1 base from J, with 8 bases between. The CDR3 is 13 amino acids. Germline V CDR1 and CDR2: SGHVS, FQNEAQ. The CDR3, as DNA: TGTGCCAGCATTGGGGGGTCCTACAATGAGCAGTTCTTC. Translating it yields CASIGGSYNEQFF.

The chain has TRBV5-4 and TRBJ1-2, with a weak D call TRBD1 (6 bases). This CDR3 has 15 amino acids. Trimming took off 2 bases at V and 4 bases at J, with 15 bases between the two ends. Looked up from germline, CDR1 is SGHNT and CDR2 is YYREEE (reference sequence). CDR3 sequence (DNA): TGTGCCAGCAGCTTAGGATCCGGGGGGCCCTATGGCTACACCTTC. It specifies CASSLGSGGPYGYTF.

The V gene is TRBV3-1, the J gene TRBJ1-1; D call uncertain. Germline-derived CDR1 and CDR2 are LGHDT and YNNKEL (reference sequence). The CDR3 has 14 amino acids. Deletions cut 5 bases from V and 5 bases from J, with 15 bases between. Written as DNA, the CDR3 is TGTGCCAGCAGCTCGTTGTTGTCTGTTACTGAAGCTTTCTTT. This gives the protein CASSSLLSVTEAFF. Using reference TRBV3-1 and TRBJ1-1 for the parts outside the CDR3, the full variable domain is DTAVSQTPKYLVTQMGNDKSIKCEQNLGHDTMYWYKQDSKKFLKIMFSYNNKELIINETVPNRFSPKSPDKAHLNLHINSLELGDSAVYFCASSSLLSVTEAFFGQGTRLTVV.

A few counts support this clonotype. The chain employs TRBV5-1 and TRBJ2-7; 11 nucleotides agree with TRBD1. Germline V gene data show CDR1 as SGHRS and CDR2 as YFSETQ. After removal of 5 bases from V and 4 bases from J, the junction contained 8 bases not matched to a gene. The CDR3 contains 15 residues. CDR3 region: CASSSGQGAIYEQYF. The CDR3 DNA is TGCGCCAGCAGTTCCGGACAGGGGGCGATATACGAGCAGTACTTC.

J is TRBJ2-5 and V is TRBV5-1; 9 nucleotides match TRBD2. CDR1 and CDR2 from the germline V gene are SGHRS and YFSETQ. This CDR3 spans 17 amino acids. The J segment lost 5 bases and the V segment lost 0 bases, leaving 11 bases of the junction unmatched. CDR3 in amino acids: CASSLAGSTSGGETQYF. The CDR3 coding sequence is TGCGCCAGCAGCTTGGCAGGGTCGACTAGCGGAGGGGAGACCCAGTACTTC.

V gene TRBV6-1 combines with J gene TRBJ2-2, with D perhaps matching TRBD2 (5 bases). V lost 6 bases and J 6 bases, leaving 23 bases between the germline ends. Germline assignment: CDR1 MNHNS and CDR2 SASEGT. The CDR3 spans 17 residues. CDR3 coding DNA: TGTGCCAGCAGGGCGGTTTGGACTTACTCCACCGCCGGGGAGCTGTTTTTT. Its protein product is CASRAVWTYSTAGELFF.

This clonotype was recorded a few times. The chain combines TRBV7-6 with TRBJ2-3; TRBD2 might be the D (5 bases). The length of the CDR3 is 17 residues. The V gene's germline CDR1 is SGHVS and CDR2 FNYEAQ. V was shortened by 2 bases and J by 2 bases, with 17 bases between the two germline ends. CDR3 DNA sequence: TGTGCCAGCAGCTTACCGGCGGAGGACCATGACACAGATACGCAGTATTTT. It codes for CASSLPAEDHDTDTQYF.

The gene calls are TRBV20-1 and TRBJ1-2, with D possibly being TRBD1 (6 bases). The V end was cut by 2 bases, the J end by 1 base, with 11 bases between. The germline V gene encodes CDR1 DFQATT and CDR2 SNEGSKA (reference sequence). This CDR3 is 14 amino acids long. This CDR3 is CSARPGQLNYGYTF. In nucleotides, the CDR3 is TGCAGTGCTAGACCAGGACAGCTTAACTATGGCTACACCTTC.

This rearrangement joins TRBV5-1 to TRBJ1-1; tentatively, D is TRBD1 (5 bases). The CDR3 spans 14 residues. CDR1 and CDR2 from the germline V gene are SGHRS and YFSETQ. The V gene lost 4 bases and the J gene lost 1 base, with 11 bases spanning the gap. CDR3 region: CASSDLTENTEAFF. The CDR3 DNA reads TGCGCCAGCAGCGACCTGACAGAGAACACTGAAGCTTTCTTT.

This clonotype was seen ten or more times. V is TRBV27 and J is TRBJ1-5, with D unresolved. The CDR3 length is 12 residues. Germline lookup yields CDR1 MNHEY and CDR2 SMNVEV (reference sequence). Trimming pared 5 bases from V and 4 bases from J, leaving 6 bases between. CDR3 DNA sequence: TGTGCCAGCAGTGACACGAATCAGCCCCAGCATTTT. Translation gives CASSDTNQPQHF.

A few counts support this clonotype. V gene TRBV11-2 combines with J gene TRBJ1-2, with 7 bases lining up with TRBD1. The CDR3 length is 15 residues. Germline CDR1 reads SGHAT; CDR2 reads FQNNGV. With V trimmed by 3 bases and J by 3 bases, 7 bases remained unmatched. This chain's CDR3 is CASSLDGTADYGYTF. The CDR3, as DNA: TGTGCCAGCAGCTTGGATGGGACAGCAGACTATGGCTACACCTTC.

The J gene is TRBJ2-1, the V gene TRBV20-1, with 8 bases aligning to TRBD2. Trimming removed 0 bases from V and 2 bases from J; junction bases left unmatched: 9. The CDR3 length is 17 residues. CDR1 is DFQATT and CDR2 is SNEGSKA in the germline V gene (reference sequence). The CDR3 region is CSAREPPGTRAYNEQFF. In DNA, the CDR3 is TGCAGTGCTAGAGAGCCCCCAGGGACTAGAGCCTACAATGAGCAGTTCTTC.

At least ten counts were recorded for this clonotype. V is TRBV2 and J is TRBJ1-1; possibly TRBD1 for D (5 bases). Between the trimmed V and J ends, which lost 1 base and 8 bases, there was a span of 14 bases. Germline lookup yields CDR1 SNHLY and CDR2 FYNNEI. The CDR3 consists of 14 residues. As DNA, the CDR3 is TGTGCCAGCAGTGAAGAGTCCGGGGCTGCGGAAGCTTTCTTT. Its protein is CASSEESGAAEAFF. Variable domain in full (rest from reference TRBV2 and TRBJ1-1): EPEVTQTPSHQVTQMGQEVILRCVPISNHLYFYWYRQILGQKVEFLVSFYNNEISEKSEIFDDQFSVERPDGSNFTLKIRSTKLEDSAMYFCASSEESGAAEAFFGQGTRLTVV.

The chain uses TRBV19 and TRBJ2-3, with D perhaps matching TRBD2 (5 bases). The germline V gene encodes CDR1 LNHDA and CDR2 SQIVND (reference sequence). The CDR3 spans 14 residues. Trimming pared 3 bases from V and 3 bases from J, leaving 10 bases between. As DNA, the CDR3 is TGTGCCAGTAGTATCGGCCCGGGAACAGATACGCAGTATTTT. Its translation: CASSIGPGTDTQYF. Full variable domain (outside the CDR3, taken from reference TRBV19 and TRBJ2-3): DGGITQSPKYLFRKEGQNVTLSCEQNLNHDAMYWYRQDPGQGLRLIYYSQIVNDFQKGDIAEGYSVSREKKESFPLTVTSAQKNPTAFYLCASSIGPGTDTQYFGPGTRLTVL.

This sequence joins TRBV5-1 and TRBJ2-2; 8 bases are a match to TRBD2. CDR3 length: 15 amino acids. Germline CDR1 and CDR2: SGHRS and YFSETQ. The J segment lost 5 bases and the V segment lost 4 bases, leaving 7 bases of the junction unmatched. In nucleotides, the CDR3 is TGCGCCAGCAGCCCCTGGGTAGCGGGGACCGGGGAGCTGTTTTTT. This encodes CASSPWVAGTGELFF.

This clonotype is a singleton in its sample. Given a much more abundant clone one base away, this may be a read error. The chain combines TRBV11-2 with TRBJ1-1; 7 bases fit TRBD1. The V segment lost 4 bases and the J segment 5 bases; nucleotides outside the gene matches: 4. Germline values: CDR1 SGHAT, CDR2 FQNNGV. The CDR3 totals 13 residues. CDR3 loop: CASSYTGETEAFF. The CDR3, as DNA: TGTGCCAGCAGCTATACAGGGGAGACTGAAGCTTTCTTT. Complete variable domain (other parts from reference TRBV11-2 and TRBJ1-1): EAGVAQSPRYKIIEKRQSVAFWCNPISGHATLYWYQQILGQGPKLLIQFQNNGVVDDSQLPKDRFSAERLKGVDSTLKIQPAKLEDSAVYLCASSYTGETEAFFGQGTRLTVV.

This clonotype was observed a handful of times. The chain uses TRBV13 and TRBJ2-1, with a tentative D call TRBD2 (5 bases). This CDR3 contains 14 residues. The V gene's germline CDR1 is PRHDT and CDR2 FYEKMQ (reference sequence). V was pared by 7 bases and J by 0 bases, with 10 bases between. CDR3 DNA sequence: TGTGCCAGCAAGCAGCGGATCTCCTACAATGAGCAGTTCTTC. Amino acid sequence: CASKQRISYNEQFF.